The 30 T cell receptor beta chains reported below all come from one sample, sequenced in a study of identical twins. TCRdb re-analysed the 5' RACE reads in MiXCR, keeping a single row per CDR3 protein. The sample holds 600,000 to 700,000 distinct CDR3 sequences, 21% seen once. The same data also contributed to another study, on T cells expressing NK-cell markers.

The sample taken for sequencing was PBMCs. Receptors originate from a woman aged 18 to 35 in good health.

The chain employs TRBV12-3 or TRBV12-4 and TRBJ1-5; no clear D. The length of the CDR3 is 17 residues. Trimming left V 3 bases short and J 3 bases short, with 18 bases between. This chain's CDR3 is CASSLYGRWESNQPQHF. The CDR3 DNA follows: TGTGCCAGCAGTTTGTATGGCAGGTGGGAATCCAATCAGCCCCAGCATTTT.

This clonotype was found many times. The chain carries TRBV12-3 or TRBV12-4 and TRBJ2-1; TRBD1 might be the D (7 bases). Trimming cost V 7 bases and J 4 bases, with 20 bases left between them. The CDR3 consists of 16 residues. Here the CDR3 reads CASTGGGRGRYNEQFF. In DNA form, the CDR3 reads TGTGCCAGCACTGGGGGAGGTAGGGGGCGATACAATGAGCAGTTCTTC.

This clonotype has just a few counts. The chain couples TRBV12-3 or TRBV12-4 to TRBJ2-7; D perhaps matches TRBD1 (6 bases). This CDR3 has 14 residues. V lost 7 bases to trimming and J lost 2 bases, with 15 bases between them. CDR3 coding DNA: TGTGCCAGCACTTCTTGGGACACCACCTACGAGCAGTACTTC. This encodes CASTSWDTTYEQYF.

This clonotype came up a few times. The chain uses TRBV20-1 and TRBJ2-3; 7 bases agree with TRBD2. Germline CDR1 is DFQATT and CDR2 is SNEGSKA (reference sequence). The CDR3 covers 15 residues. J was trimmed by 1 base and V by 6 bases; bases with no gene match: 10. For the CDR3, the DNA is TGCAGTGCGGGGGACTACAGGTCGGGCACAGATACGCAGTATTTT. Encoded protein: CSAGDYRSGTDTQYF.

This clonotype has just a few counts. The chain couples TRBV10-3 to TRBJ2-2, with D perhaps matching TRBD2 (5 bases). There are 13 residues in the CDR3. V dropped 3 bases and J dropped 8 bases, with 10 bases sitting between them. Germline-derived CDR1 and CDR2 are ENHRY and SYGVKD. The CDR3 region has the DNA TGTGCCATCAGTGAACGGGGTGCAGGGGAGCTGTTTTTT. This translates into CAISERGAGELFF.

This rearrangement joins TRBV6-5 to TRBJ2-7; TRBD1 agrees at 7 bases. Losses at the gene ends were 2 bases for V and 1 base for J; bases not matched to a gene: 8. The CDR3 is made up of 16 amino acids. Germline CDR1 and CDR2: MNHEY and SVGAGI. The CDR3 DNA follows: TGTGCCAGCAGTTACGGGCGGACAGGTCTGTCCTACGAGCAGTACTTC. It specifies CASSYGRTGLSYEQYF.

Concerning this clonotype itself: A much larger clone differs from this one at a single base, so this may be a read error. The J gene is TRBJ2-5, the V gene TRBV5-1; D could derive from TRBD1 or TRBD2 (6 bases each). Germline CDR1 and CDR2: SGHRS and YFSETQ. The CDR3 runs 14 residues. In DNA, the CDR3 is TGCTCCAGCAGCGTAGGGGGGTACCAAGAGACCCAGTACTTC. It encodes CSSSVGGYQETQYF.

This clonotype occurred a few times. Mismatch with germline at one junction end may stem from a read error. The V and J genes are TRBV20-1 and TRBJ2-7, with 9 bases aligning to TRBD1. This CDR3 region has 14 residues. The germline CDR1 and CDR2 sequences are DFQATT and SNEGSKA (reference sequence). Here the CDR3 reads CSAGDRGAGDEQYF. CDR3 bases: TGCAGTGCTGGAGACAGGGGGGCCGGTGACGAGCAGTACTTC.

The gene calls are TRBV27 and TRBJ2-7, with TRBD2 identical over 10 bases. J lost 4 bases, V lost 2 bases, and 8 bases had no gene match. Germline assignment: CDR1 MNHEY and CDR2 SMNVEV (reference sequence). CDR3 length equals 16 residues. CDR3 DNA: TGTGCCAGCAGTTTAGAGGCTAGCGGGAGTGCTTACGAGCAGTACTTC. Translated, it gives CASSLEASGSAYEQYF.

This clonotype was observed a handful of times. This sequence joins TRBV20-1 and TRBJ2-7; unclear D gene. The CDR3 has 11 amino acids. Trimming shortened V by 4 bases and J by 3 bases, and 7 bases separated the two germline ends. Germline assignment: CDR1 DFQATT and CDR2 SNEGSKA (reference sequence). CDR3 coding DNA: TGCAGTGCTATAGACGGCTACGAGCAGTACTTC. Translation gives CSAIDGYEQYF.

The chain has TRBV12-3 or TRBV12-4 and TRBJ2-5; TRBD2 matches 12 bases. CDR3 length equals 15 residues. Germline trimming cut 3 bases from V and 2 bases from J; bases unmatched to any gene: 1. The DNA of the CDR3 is TGTGCCAGCAGTTTTACTAGCGGGGGGCAAGAGACCCAGTACTTC. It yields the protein CASSFTSGGQETQYF.

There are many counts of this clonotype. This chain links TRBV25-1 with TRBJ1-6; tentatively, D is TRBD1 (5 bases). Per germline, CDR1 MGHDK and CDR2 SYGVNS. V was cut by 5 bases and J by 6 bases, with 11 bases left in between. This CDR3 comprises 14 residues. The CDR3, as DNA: TGTGCCAGCAGTCCGACAGCGTCTAATTCACCCCTCCACTTT. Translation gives CASSPTASNSPLHF.

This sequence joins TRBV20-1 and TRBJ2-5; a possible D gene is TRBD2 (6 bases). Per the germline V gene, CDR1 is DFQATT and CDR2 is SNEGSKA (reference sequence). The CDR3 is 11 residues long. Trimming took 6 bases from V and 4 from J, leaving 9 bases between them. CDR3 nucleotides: TGCAGTGCAAAGCGGGTAGAGACCCAGTACTTC. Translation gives CSAKRVETQYF.

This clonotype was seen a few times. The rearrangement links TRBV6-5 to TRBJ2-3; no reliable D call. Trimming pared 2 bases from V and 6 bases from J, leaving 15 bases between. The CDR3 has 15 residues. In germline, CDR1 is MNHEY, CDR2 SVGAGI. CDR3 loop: CASSYNPPPGDTQYF. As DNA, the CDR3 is TGTGCCAGCAGTTACAACCCCCCCCCCGGGGATACGCAGTATTTT.

The DNA of the CDR3 is TGTGCCAGCAGTGCCTCCGGGACAGGGGACTATGGCTACACCTTC. Amino acids: CASSASGTGDYGYTF. J is TRBJ1-2 and V is TRBV6-1, with 10 bases lining up with TRBD1. J gave up 3 bases and V 4 bases, and 5 bases lay outside the gene matches. Germline CDR1 MNHNS, CDR2 SASEGT. The CDR3 is made up of 15 amino acids.

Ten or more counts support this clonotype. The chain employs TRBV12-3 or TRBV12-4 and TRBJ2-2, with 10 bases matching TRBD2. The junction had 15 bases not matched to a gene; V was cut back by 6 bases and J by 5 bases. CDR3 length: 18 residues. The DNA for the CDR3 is TGTGCCAGCAGACAAAACCACCCTAGCGGGAGATATACCGGGGAGCTGTTTTTT. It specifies CASRQNHPSGRYTGELFF.

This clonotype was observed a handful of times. The CDR3 region has the DNA TGTGCCAGCAGCGCCTTTAGTCAGAGCGGTGGCTACACCTTC. Protein sequence: CASSAFSQSGGYTF. The genes are TRBV9 and TRBJ1-2; D gene ambiguous. Germline V gene data show CDR1 as SGDLS and CDR2 as YYNGEE. Trimming removed 3 bases at V and 7 bases at J, with 16 bases between. The CDR3 is 14 residues long.

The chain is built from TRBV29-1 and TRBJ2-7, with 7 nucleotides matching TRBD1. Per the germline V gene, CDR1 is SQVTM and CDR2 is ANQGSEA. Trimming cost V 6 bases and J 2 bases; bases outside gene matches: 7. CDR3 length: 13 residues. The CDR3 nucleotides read TGCAGCGTGGGACAGCTTACCCCCTACGAGCAGTACTTC. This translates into CSVGQLTPYEQYF.

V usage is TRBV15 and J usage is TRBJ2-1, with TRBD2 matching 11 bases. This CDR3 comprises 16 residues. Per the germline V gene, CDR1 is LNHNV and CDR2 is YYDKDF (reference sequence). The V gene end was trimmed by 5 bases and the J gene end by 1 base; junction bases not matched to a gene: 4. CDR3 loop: CATSGGLAVSYNEQFF. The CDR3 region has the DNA TGTGCCACCAGCGGGGGACTAGCGGTTTCCTACAATGAGCAGTTCTTC. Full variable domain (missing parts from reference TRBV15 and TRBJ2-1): DAMVIQNPRYQVTQFGKPVTLSCSQTLNHNVMYWYQQKSSQAPKLLFHYYDKDFNNEADTPDNFQSRRPNTSFCFLDIRSPGLGDTAMYLCATSGGLAVSYNEQFFGPGTRLTVL.

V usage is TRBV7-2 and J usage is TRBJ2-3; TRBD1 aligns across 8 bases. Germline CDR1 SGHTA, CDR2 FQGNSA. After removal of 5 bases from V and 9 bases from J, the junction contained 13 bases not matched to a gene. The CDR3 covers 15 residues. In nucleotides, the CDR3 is TGTGCCAGCAGCGTCGGGACAGGACTTAAGGAGACGCAGTATTTT. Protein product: CASSVGTGLKETQYF.

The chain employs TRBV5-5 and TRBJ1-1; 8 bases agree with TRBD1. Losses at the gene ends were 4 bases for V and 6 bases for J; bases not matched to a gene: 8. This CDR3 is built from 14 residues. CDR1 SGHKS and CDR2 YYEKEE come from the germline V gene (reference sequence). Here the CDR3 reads CASSMPRTGPEAFF. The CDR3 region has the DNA TGTGCCAGCAGCATGCCTCGGACAGGGCCTGAAGCTTTCTTT.

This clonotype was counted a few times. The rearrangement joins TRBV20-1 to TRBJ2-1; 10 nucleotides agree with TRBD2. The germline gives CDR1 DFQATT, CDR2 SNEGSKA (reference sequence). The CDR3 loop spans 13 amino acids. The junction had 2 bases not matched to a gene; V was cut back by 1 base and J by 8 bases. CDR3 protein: CSARASGSYEQFF. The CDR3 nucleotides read TGCAGTGCTAGAGCTAGCGGGAGCTATGAGCAGTTCTTC.

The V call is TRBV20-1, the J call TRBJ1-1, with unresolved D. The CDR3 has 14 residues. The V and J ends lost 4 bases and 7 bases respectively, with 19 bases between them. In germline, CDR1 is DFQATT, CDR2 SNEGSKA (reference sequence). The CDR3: CSATDKRSRVEAFF. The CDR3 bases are TGCAGTGCTACGGATAAAAGGAGCCGTGTTGAAGCTTTCTTT.

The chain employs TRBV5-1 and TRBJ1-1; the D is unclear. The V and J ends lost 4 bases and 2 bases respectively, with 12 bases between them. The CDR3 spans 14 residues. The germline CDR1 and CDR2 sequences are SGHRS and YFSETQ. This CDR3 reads CASSNRRGNTEAFF. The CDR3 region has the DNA TGCGCCAGCAGCAATAGGCGGGGAAACACTGAAGCTTTCTTT.

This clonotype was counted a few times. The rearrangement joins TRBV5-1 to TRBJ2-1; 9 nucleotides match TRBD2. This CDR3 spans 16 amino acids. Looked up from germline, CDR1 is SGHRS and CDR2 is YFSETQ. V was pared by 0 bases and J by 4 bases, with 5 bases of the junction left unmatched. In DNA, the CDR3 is TGCGCCAGCAGCTTGGTCTCTAGCGGGATGTACAATGAGCAGTTCTTC. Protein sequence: CASSLVSSGMYNEQFF. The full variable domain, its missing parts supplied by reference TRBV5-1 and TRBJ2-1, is KAGVTQTPRYLIKTRGQQVTLSCSPISGHRSVSWYQQTPGQGLQFLFEYFSETQRNKGNFPGRFSGRQFSNSRSEMNVSTLELGDSALYLCASSLVSSGMYNEQFFGPGTRLTVL.

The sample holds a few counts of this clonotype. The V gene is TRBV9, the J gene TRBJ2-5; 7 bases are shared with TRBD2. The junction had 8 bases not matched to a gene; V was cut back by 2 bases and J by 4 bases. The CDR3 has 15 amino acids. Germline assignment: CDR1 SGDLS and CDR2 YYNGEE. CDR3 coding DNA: TGTGCCAGCAGCGTCGGGGGGTCTTTGGGAGAGACCCAGTACTTC. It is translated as CASSVGGSLGETQYF.

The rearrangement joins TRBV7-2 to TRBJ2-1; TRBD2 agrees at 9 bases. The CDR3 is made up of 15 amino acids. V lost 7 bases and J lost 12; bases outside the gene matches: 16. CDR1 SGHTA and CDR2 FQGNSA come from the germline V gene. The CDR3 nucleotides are TGTGCCAGCACCAATAGCGGGGGTAGGGCCTACGGGCAGTTCTTC. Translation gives CASTNSGGRAYGQFF.

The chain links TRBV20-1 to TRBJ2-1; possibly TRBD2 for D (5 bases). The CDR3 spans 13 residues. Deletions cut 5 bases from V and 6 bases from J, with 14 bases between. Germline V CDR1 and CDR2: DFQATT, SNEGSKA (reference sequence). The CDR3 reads CSADRVRGNEQFF. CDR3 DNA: TGCAGTGCTGATAGGGTACGGGGCAATGAGCAGTTCTTC.

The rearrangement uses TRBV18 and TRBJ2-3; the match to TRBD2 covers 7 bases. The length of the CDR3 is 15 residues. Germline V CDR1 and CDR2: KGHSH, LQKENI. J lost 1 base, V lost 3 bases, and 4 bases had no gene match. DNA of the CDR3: TGTGCCAGCTCACCTGAACTAGCGCGCACAGATACGCAGTATTTT. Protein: CASSPELARTDTQYF. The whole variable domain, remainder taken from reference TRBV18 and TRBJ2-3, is NAGVMQNPRHLVRRRGQEARLRCSPMKGHSHVYWYRQLPEEGLKFMVYLQKENIIDESGMPKERFSAEFPKEGPSILRIQQVVRGDSAAYFCASSPELARTDTQYFGPGTRLTVL.

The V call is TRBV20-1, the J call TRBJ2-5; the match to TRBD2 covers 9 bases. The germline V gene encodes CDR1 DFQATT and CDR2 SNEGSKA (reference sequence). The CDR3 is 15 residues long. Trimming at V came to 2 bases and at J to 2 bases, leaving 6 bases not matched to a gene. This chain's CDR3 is CSARLAGRLQETQYF. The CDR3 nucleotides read TGCAGTGCTAGACTAGCGGGGCGCTTACAAGAGACCCAGTACTTC.